These T cell receptor beta chains were read from a single sample in a study of T cell repertoires in cytomegalovirus infection. TCRdb fed the reads into MiXCR, producing one record per CDR3 protein. The repertoire holds approximately 340,000 distinct CDR3 sequences, about 27% seen once, with 20% in the top ten. These receptors have no known antigen. Sequencing used cultured PBMCs, obtained from culture after CMV antigen stimulation. These receptors were collected from a human donor in good health (CMV status not recorded). Some clones in this sample may be carry-over from other donors' samples. Both conserved end residues are trimmed from each CDR3.

TRBV20-1 SASEGENEQY
TRBV7-8 ASSSPRGGGSNQPQH
TRBV6-1 ASSEAQAERGYT
TRBV7-2 ASSQSRQGLSTDTQY
TRBV6-5 ASSFLDEQF
TRBV7-9 ASSLASHTEAF
TRBV6-8 ASSPPDIIIGGDGTEAF
TRBV11-2 ASSPGTPKWETQY
TRBV7-2 ASSPQTATSGRASEQY
TRBV6-1 ASRKVGGPYEQY
TRBV7-2 ASSSRTSGAYQETQY
TRBV9 ASSVWPVNSPLH
TRBV9 ASSPGQPNTGELF
TRBV20-1 SAEGVNYGYT
TRBV7-2 ASRPTRYQETQY
TRBV7-9 ASSATGRKEQF
TRBV4-2 ASSQGTSGSTGELF
TRBV28 ASSPRLRDRNQPQH
TRBV3-1 ASSQDVGSQETQY
TRBV5-4 ASSLQGGGEKLF
TRBV7-6 ASSLDSGRLSSTDTQY
TRBV7-3 ASSIGGVGSTDTQY
TRBV6-1 ASPPSTSFWDTQY
TRBV28 ASSFRGLVYNEQF
TRBV19 ASSGQLGAGYGYT
TRBV7-3 ASSLAGGILNEQF
TRBV12-3/TRBV12-4 ASRVRGQGRTEAF
TRBV27 ASSLLSGENSPLH
TRBV20-1 SARDKTQTLYGYT
TRBV28 ASWGLSTQY
TRBV28 ASSLWPLAGAPDTQY
TRBV6-5 ASSYGQDSYEQY